The 27 T cell receptor beta chains in this list originate from one sample, sequenced in a study of control samples from healthy donors and cancer patients. The table came from immunoSEQ multiplex PCR; TCRdb's copy has only in-frame clones and leaves some out. The table lists some 120,000 clones, approximately 94% of them singletons. The sequencing sample was made of PBMCs. The source is a man aged 45-60 years with head and neck cancer.

CDR3 nucleotides: TGTGCCAGCAGCGGAACCGGGACAGTCAATGAAAAACTGTTTTTT. It encodes CASSGTGTVNEKLFF. V and J are TRBV9 and TRBJ1-4, with 7 bases identical to TRBD1. This CDR3 contains 15 residues. Trimming at V came to 3 bases and at J to 5 bases, leaving 7 bases not matched to a gene. Germline values: CDR1 SGDLS, CDR2 YYNGEE.

The J gene is TRBJ1-2, the V gene TRBV4-1, with 9 positions matching TRBD1. Germline V gene data show CDR1 as MGHRA and CDR2 as YSYEKL. The CDR3 is 15 residues long. The J segment lost 2 bases and the V segment lost 3 bases, leaving 4 bases of the junction unmatched. CDR3 residues: CASSHKGQGNYGYTF. The DNA of the CDR3 is TGCGCCAGCAGCCACAAGGGACAGGGAAACTATGGCTACACCTTC.

V usage is TRBV19 and J usage is TRBJ1-2; a weak D match, TRBD1 (6 bases). Germline values: CDR1 LNHDA, CDR2 SQIVND (reference sequence). Trimming removed 3 bases at V and 7 bases at J, with 18 bases between. The length of the CDR3 is 15 residues. In DNA form, the CDR3 reads TGTGCCAGTAGTATTACCAGGGGTCGCGGGGGTGGCTACACCTTC. This translates into CASSITRGRGGGYTF. The variable domain in full, with the rest retrieved from reference TRBV19 and TRBJ1-2, is DGGITQSPKYLFRKEGQNVTLSCEQNLNHDAMYWYRQDPGQGLRLIYYSQIVNDFQKGDIAEGYSVSREKKESFPLTVTSAQKNPTAFYLCASSITRGRGGGYTFGSGTRLTVV.

This chain uses TRBV9 with TRBJ2-2; TRBD2 matches 7 bases. Germline trimming cut 4 bases from V and 5 bases from J; bases unmatched to any gene: 11. The CDR3 has 16 amino acids. Germline V gene sequence: CDR1 SGDLS, CDR2 YYNGEE. This chain's CDR3 is CASSPGGGGRTGELFF. DNA of the CDR3: TGTGCCAGCAGCCCCGGTGGCGGGGGAAGGACCGGGGAGCTGTTTTTT.

This chain joins TRBV5-1 and TRBJ2-7, with TRBD2 identical over 10 bases. The junction had 7 bases not matched to a gene; V was cut back by 2 bases and J by 2 bases. The CDR3 contains 16 residues. In germline, CDR1 is SGHRS, CDR2 YFSETQ. This CDR3 reads CASSFLLAGDTYEQYF. The CDR3 coding sequence is TGCGCCAGCAGCTTCCTCCTAGCGGGGGATACCTACGAGCAGTACTTC.

The chain couples TRBV5-1 to TRBJ1-5; TRBD1 aligns across 7 bases. V lost 3 bases to trimming and J lost 8 bases; unmatched junction nucleotides: 5. The CDR3 covers 13 residues. Germline V gives CDR1 SGHRS, CDR2 YFSETQ. CDR3 sequence reads: CASSWTGSEPQHF. CDR3 DNA: TGCGCCAGCAGCTGGACAGGTTCGGAGCCCCAGCATTTT. The full variable domain, its missing parts supplied by reference TRBV5-1 and TRBJ1-5, is KAGVTQTPRYLIKTRGQQVTLSCSPISGHRSVSWYQQTPGQGLQFLFEYFSETQRNKGNFPGRFSGRQFSNSRSEMNVSTLELGDSALYLCASSWTGSEPQHFGDGTRLSIL.

This chain connects TRBV18 to TRBJ2-3; D perhaps matches TRBD2 (5 bases). This CDR3 comprises 14 residues. V lost 4 bases to trimming and J lost 0 bases, with 8 bases between them. The germline V gene has CDR1 KGHSH and CDR2 LQKENI. For the CDR3, the DNA is TGTGCCAGCTCACGGACGGGAAGCACAGATACGCAGTATTTT. This sequence encodes CASSRTGSTDTQYF.

The rearrangement joins TRBV15 to TRBJ1-1; 7 bases are a match to TRBD1. This CDR3 region has 18 residues. Trimming at V came to 5 bases and at J to 0 bases, leaving 15 bases not matched to a gene. The germline V gene has CDR1 LNHNV and CDR2 YYDKDF (reference sequence). The CDR3 sequence: CATSADEPYRGLNTEAFF. CDR3 DNA sequence: TGTGCCACCAGCGCCGACGAACCTTACAGGGGCCTGAACACTGAAGCTTTCTTT.

This rearrangement joins TRBV18 to TRBJ1-2; D may be TRBD1 (6 bases). CDR1 and CDR2 from the germline V gene are KGHSH and LQKENI. With 7 bases removed from V and 6 bases from J, the gap between germline ends came to 21 bases. The CDR3 loop spans 15 amino acids. CDR3 loop: CASFRLNREEDGYTF. The CDR3 coding sequence is TGTGCCAGCTTCCGATTAAACAGGGAGGAGGATGGCTACACCTTC.

The chain couples TRBV18 to TRBJ1-1; maybe TRBD1 (5 bases). The germline CDR1 and CDR2 sequences are KGHSH and LQKENI. Trimming cost V 2 bases and J 4 bases, with 14 bases left between them. This CDR3 region has 15 residues. This CDR3 reads CASSPSGAVLTEAFF. The CDR3 DNA follows: TGTGCCAGCTCACCAAGTGGGGCTGTCCTCACTGAAGCTTTCTTT.

V usage is TRBV12-3 or TRBV12-4 and J usage is TRBJ2-7; the D is unclear. The CDR3 sequence is 13 residues long. Trimming removed 0 bases from V and 8 bases from J, with 11 bases in between. CDR3 in amino acids: CASSLALGFKQYF. The CDR3 region has the DNA TGTGCCAGCAGTTTAGCGCTGGGGTTCAAGCAGTACTTC.

The J gene is TRBJ1-2, the V gene TRBV12-3 or TRBV12-4; D is ambiguous. The CDR3 runs to 11 residues. V was cut by 1 base and J by 13 bases, with 10 bases left in between. The CDR3: CASSLGSDRTF. The DNA of the CDR3 is TGTGCCAGCAGTTTAGGATCAGACCGCACCTTC.

This chain links TRBV27 with TRBJ1-6, with D perhaps matching TRBD1 (6 bases). Per the germline V gene, CDR1 is MNHEY and CDR2 is SMNVEV (reference sequence). Trimming removed 10 bases at V and 6 bases at J, with 19 bases between. The CDR3 contains 15 residues. CDR3 sequence reads: CATGPTGRGNSPLHF. DNA of the CDR3: TGTGCCACCGGACCCACAGGGAGGGGTAATTCACCCCTCCACTTT.

J is TRBJ1-1 and V is TRBV2, with no clear D. The V end was cut by 2 bases, the J end by 0 bases, with 7 bases between. Germline values: CDR1 SNHLY, CDR2 FYNNEI. The CDR3 runs 14 residues. CDR3 nucleotides: TGTGCCAGCAGTGAACCCCCCCTGAACACTGAAGCTTTCTTT. It encodes CASSEPPLNTEAFF.

This clone was detected a few times. The V gene is TRBV7-9, the J gene TRBJ2-3, with D possibly matching TRBD1 (5 bases). This CDR3 region has 16 residues. Trimming removed 1 base from V and 6 bases from J, with 17 bases in between. Germline V gene sequence: CDR1 SEHNR, CDR2 FQNEAQ (reference sequence). The CDR3 protein is CASSLGSRVLMDTQYF. The CDR3 coding sequence is TGTGCCAGCAGCTTAGGTTCCAGGGTCTTAATGGATACGCAGTATTTT.

The chain links TRBV6-1 to TRBJ1-6, with TRBD1 identical over 7 bases. The CDR3 runs 17 residues. J gave up 6 bases and V 0 bases, and 8 bases lay outside the gene matches. From germline, CDR1 is MNHNS and CDR2 SASEGT. CDR3 bases: TGTGCCAGCAGTGAAGCGCTTCCGGGACAGACTAATTCACCCCTCCACTTT. This translates into CASSEALPGQTNSPLHF.

The chain links TRBV3-1 (or the pseudogene TRBV3-2) to TRBJ2-3, with 8 bases matching TRBD2. This CDR3 spans 14 amino acids. Germline lookup yields CDR1 LGHDT and CDR2 YNNKEL (reference sequence). Trimming took 6 bases from V and 5 from J; bases not matched to a gene: 7. The CDR3 region has the DNA TGTGCCAGCAGGACGCGGGGGGAGGAAGATACGCAGTATTTT. Encoded protein: CASRTRGEEDTQYF.

This sequence joins TRBV9 and TRBJ2-2; D uncertain. Trimming left V 2 bases short and J 5 bases short, with 16 bases between. The CDR3 has 16 residues. Germline V gene data show CDR1 as SGDLS and CDR2 as YYNGEE. CDR3 region: CASSVFYRVRTGELFF. The CDR3 DNA reads as TGTGCCAGCAGCGTCTTCTACCGGGTTCGGACCGGGGAGCTGTTTTTT.

The chain employs TRBV7-2 and TRBJ2-4; tentatively, D is TRBD1 or TRBD2 (6 bases each). CDR1 is SGHTA, CDR2 FQGNSA, per germline. CDR3 length equals 14 residues. Trimming took 6 bases from V and 9 from J, leaving 18 bases between them. In nucleotides, the CDR3 is TGTGCCAGCAGTTCCCCCGGGGGCGAGGCCATTCAGTACTTC. Translating it yields CASSSPGGEAIQYF. The full variable domain, rest sourced from reference TRBV7-2 and TRBJ2-4, is GAGVSQSPSNKVTEKGKDVELRCDPISGHTALYWYRQSLGQGLEFLIYFQGNSAPDKSGLPSDRFSAERTGGSVSTLTIQRTQQEDSAVYLCASSSPGGEAIQYFGAGTRLSVL.

This clone was seen a handful of times. The V call is TRBV6-6, the J call TRBJ1-2, with 8 bases that match TRBD1. Germline CDR1 is MNHNY and CDR2 is SVGAGI (reference sequence). V trimming: 10 bases; J trimming: 3 bases; junction bases outside the gene matches: 16. The CDR3 is 16 amino acids. In DNA, the CDR3 is TGTGCCATCTCAGGACAGGGATCACCCCGGGACTATGGCTACACCTTC. Translation gives CAISGQGSPRDYGYTF.

This clone was picked up one time. The rearrangement links TRBV11-2 to TRBJ1-1; D gene unclear. CDR1 and CDR2 from the germline V gene are SGHAT and FQNNGV. The CDR3 length is 14 residues. Trimming pared 1 base from V and 6 bases from J, leaving 12 bases between. The CDR3 nucleotides read TGTGCCAGCAGCTTAGTTCGGGGAGGAGCTGAAGCTTTCTTT. Protein: CASSLVRGGAEAFF.

The chain is built from TRBV5-4 and TRBJ2-5, with TRBD1 matching over 8 bases. Losses at the gene ends were 5 bases for V and 1 base for J; bases not matched to a gene: 1. The CDR3 loop spans 13 amino acids. CDR1 SGHNT and CDR2 YYREEE come from the germline V gene (reference sequence). The CDR3 sequence: CASRTGGQETQYF. The CDR3 region has the DNA TGTGCCAGCAGAACAGGGGGCCAAGAGACCCAGTACTTC. Full variable domain (remainder filled in from reference TRBV5-4 and TRBJ2-5): ETGVTQSPTHLIKTRGQQVTLRCSSQSGHNTVSWYQQALGQGPQFIFQYYREEENGRGNFPPRFSGLQFPNYSSELNVNALELDDSALYLCASRTGGQETQYFGPGTRLLVL.

The V and J genes are TRBV6-5 and TRBJ1-2, with unresolved D. The CDR3 sequence is 15 residues long. Germline V CDR1 and CDR2: MNHEY, SVGAGI. V shed 0 bases and J shed 7 bases, with 15 bases lying between them. The CDR3 protein is CASSYSGPLRGGYTF. In DNA form, the CDR3 reads TGTGCCAGCAGTTACTCGGGCCCGCTGCGGGGTGGCTACACCTTC.

The chain links TRBV7-9 to TRBJ2-7; D perhaps matches TRBD1 (6 bases). The CDR3 extends over 13 amino acids. V was clipped by 10 bases and J by 5 bases, with 18 bases between them. The germline V gene encodes CDR1 SEHNR and CDR2 FQNEAQ (reference sequence). The CDR3 DNA reads as TGTGCCACCGCCGGGACACCTCCCCACGAGCAGTACTTC. Protein: CATAGTPPHEQYF.

The chain has TRBV6-6 and TRBJ1-3; the match to TRBD1 covers 7 bases. Germline values: CDR1 MNHNY, CDR2 SVGAGI (reference sequence). V lost 5 bases, J lost 0 bases, and 4 bases stayed unmatched. This CDR3 is built from 15 residues. The CDR3 DNA follows: TGTGCCAGCAGTGACAGGGCCCGCTCTGGAAACACCATATATTTT. It codes for CASSDRARSGNTIYF.

The chain joins TRBV6-2 or TRBV6-3 to TRBJ2-5; D gene uncertain. This CDR3 spans 11 amino acids. Trimming left V 2 bases short and J 4 bases short, with 2 bases between. Germline V gene lookup returns CDR1 MNHEY and CDR2 SVGEGT. The CDR3 region is CASSYAETQYF. For the CDR3, the DNA is TGTGCCAGCAGTTACGCAGAGACCCAGTACTTC.

The V and J genes are TRBV3-1 (or the pseudogene TRBV3-2) and TRBJ1-2, with TRBD1 as a possible D gene (6 bases). V was cut by 4 bases and J by 0 bases, with 12 bases left in between. The CDR3 length is 15 residues. The germline gives CDR1 LGHDT, CDR2 YNNKEL (reference sequence). The CDR3 protein is CASSPWTASNYGYTF. The CDR3 DNA follows: TGTGCCAGCAGCCCCTGGACAGCGTCTAACTATGGCTACACCTTC.